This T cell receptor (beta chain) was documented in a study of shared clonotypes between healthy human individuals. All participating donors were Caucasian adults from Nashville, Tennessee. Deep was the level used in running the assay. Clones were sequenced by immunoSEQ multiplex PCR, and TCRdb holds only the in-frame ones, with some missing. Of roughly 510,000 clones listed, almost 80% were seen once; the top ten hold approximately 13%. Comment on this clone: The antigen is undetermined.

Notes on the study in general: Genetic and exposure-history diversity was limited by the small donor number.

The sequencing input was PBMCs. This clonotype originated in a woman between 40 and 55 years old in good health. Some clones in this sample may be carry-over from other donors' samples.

The CDR3 sequence: CASSYSTAGEQYF. The DNA for the CDR3 is TGTGCCAGCAGTTACTCGACTGCGGGCGAGCAGTACTTC. The V and J genes are TRBV6-6 and TRBJ2-7; D is perhaps TRBD2 (5 bases). The V and J ends lost 0 bases and 6 bases respectively, with 9 bases between them. Germline CDR1 is MNHNY and CDR2 is SVGAGI (reference sequence). CDR3 length equals 13 residues.